These 29 T cell receptor beta chains were sequenced from one sample in a study of Ad26.COV2.S vaccination and SARS-CoV-2 variants. Data came from immunoSEQ multiplex PCR; TCRdb stores just in-frame clones and leaves some out. The profile shows hundreds of thousands of clones, more than 70% of them singletons. Treatment noted: 15 to 20 received Ad26.COV2.S at low or high dose, single or two shots; a few received placebo; per-sample allocation not given. At day 63 after the first vaccine or placebo injection, samples were drawn. This specimen was peripheral blood, taken in a trial of Ad26.COV2.S vaccine versus placebo. Receptor source: a person between 18 and 65 years old who received the Ad26.COV2.S COVID-19 vaccine or a placebo.

This chain uses TRBV7-9 with TRBJ1-2; D is unresolved. The CDR3 has 13 residues. Trimming removed 3 bases from V and 8 bases from J, with 13 bases in between. Germline values: CDR1 SEHNR, CDR2 FQNEAQ (reference sequence). The CDR3 loop reads CASSFGRPAGYTF. In nucleotides, the CDR3 is TGTGCCAGCAGCTTCGGGCGACCGGCCGGCTACACCTTC.

This sequence joins TRBV6-6 and TRBJ1-5; TRBD1 matches at 7 bases. Germline V CDR1 and CDR2: MNHNY, SVGAGI (reference sequence). The CDR3 is 12 residues long. V was pared by 2 bases and J by 8 bases, with 0 bases of the junction left unmatched. The CDR3 loop reads CASSYGQEPQHF. The DNA for the CDR3 is TGTGCCAGCAGTTACGGACAGGAGCCCCAGCATTTT.

The chain has TRBV23-1 and TRBJ1-1; 7 bases line up with TRBD1. TRBV23-1 is given ORF status, its function remaining uncertain. The CDR3 contains 15 residues. Trimming took 9 bases from V and 5 from J; bases not matched to a gene: 15. The CDR3 nucleotides are TGCGCCAGGATCCTTGGGACAGCCGAAGATACTGAAGCTTTCTTT. Protein: CARILGTAEDTEAFF.

The chain recombines TRBV10-2 with TRBJ2-1; D gene unclear. V was clipped by 2 bases and J by 5 bases, with 4 bases between them. Germline V lookup: CDR1 WSHSY, CDR2 SAAADI. The length of the CDR3 is 12 residues. This CDR3 reads CASSEGNNEQFF. CDR3 bases: TGCGCCAGCAGTGAGGGCAACAATGAGCAGTTCTTC.

V and J are TRBV14 and TRBJ1-1, with D uncertain. The CDR3 length is 14 residues. CDR1 is SGHDN, CDR2 FVKESK, per germline. V lost 1 base to trimming and J lost 6 bases, with 12 bases between them. DNA of the CDR3: TGTGCCAGCAGCCAAGGAAGCACAACCGCTGAAGCTTTCTTT. Its protein is CASSQGSTTAEAFF.

This clone was seen once. The gene calls are TRBV30 and TRBJ1-5, with D possibly being TRBD1 (6 bases). The CDR3 is 14 residues long. Trimming removed 0 bases from V and 6 bases from J, with 12 bases in between. Germline CDR1 and CDR2: GTSNPN and SVGIG (reference sequence). The CDR3, as DNA: TGTGCCTGGAGTGTACAGGGTTTAAGTCAGCCCCAGCATTTT. As protein: CAWSVQGLSQPQHF.

The gene calls are TRBV9 and TRBJ1-2; D call uncertain. The CDR3 is 13 amino acids. CDR1 and CDR2 (germline): SGDLS, YYNGEE. Trimming shortened V by 0 bases and J by 0 bases, and 3 bases separated the two germline ends. The CDR3 DNA is TGTGCCAGCAGCGTAGCCTCTAACTATGGCTACACCTTC. It translates to CASSVASNYGYTF.

This clone showed up just once. The chain uses TRBV10-3 and TRBJ2-1; 9 bases match TRBD2. There are 16 residues in the CDR3. The junction had 11 bases not matched to a gene; V was cut back by 2 bases and J by 9 bases. Germline V gene data show CDR1 as ENHRY and CDR2 as SYGVKD. The CDR3 nucleotides are TGTGCCATCAGTGAGAAAGGAGCGGGGGGCATTTCTGAGCAGTTCTTC. It encodes CAISEKGAGGISEQFF.

There are a few counts of this clone. The CDR3: CASGQGNTDTQYF. The CDR3 region has the DNA TGTGCCAGCGGACAGGGAAACACAGATACGCAGTATTTT. This chain connects TRBV2 to TRBJ2-3; TRBD1 matches at 8 bases. CDR1 is SNHLY and CDR2 is FYNNEI in the germline V gene. The trim removed 8 bases at V and 2 bases at J, leaving 3 bases unmatched. The CDR3 loop spans 13 amino acids.

The chain combines TRBV10-3 with TRBJ2-5; D gene ambiguous. In germline, CDR1 is ENHRY, CDR2 SYGVKD. The CDR3 runs 17 residues. V was trimmed by 2 bases and J by 0 bases, leaving 16 bases between them. Here the CDR3 DNA reads TGTGCCATCAGTGAGCCCGAGGTTGGACGGGACCAAGAGACCCAGTACTTC. Protein: CAISEPEVGRDQETQYF.

V is TRBV3-1 (or the pseudogene TRBV3-2) and J is TRBJ2-4; unclear D gene. In germline, CDR1 is LGHDT, CDR2 YNNKEL (reference sequence). V was pared by 0 bases and J by 0 bases, with 9 bases between. This CDR3 has 16 amino acids. CDR3 sequence (DNA): TGTGCCAGCAGCCAAGAAGGGTACCTAGCCAAAAACATTCAGTACTTC. Translation: CASSQEGYLAKNIQYF.

The V gene is TRBV5-5, the J gene TRBJ1-1; tentative D call: TRBD1 (6 bases). From germline, CDR1 is SGHKS and CDR2 YYEKEE (reference sequence). The CDR3 contains 14 residues. Trimming removed 4 bases at V and 6 bases at J, with 16 bases between. This CDR3 reads CASSRAWGAAEAFF. CDR3 nucleotide sequence: TGTGCCAGCAGCCGTGCCTGGGGGGCTGCTGAAGCTTTCTTT.

This clone was seen a handful of times. The genes are TRBV15 and TRBJ2-7; 8 bases align to TRBD1. V was pared by 5 bases and J by 2 bases, with 8 bases of the junction left unmatched. This CDR3 contains 15 residues. CDR1 LNHNV and CDR2 YYDKDF come from the germline V gene (reference sequence). DNA for the CDR3: TGTGCCACCAGCCGCATGGACAGGGCCACCTACGAGCAGTACTTC. Translated: CATSRMDRATYEQYF.

The V call is TRBV12-3 or TRBV12-4, the J call TRBJ1-2, with TRBD1 as a possible D gene (5 bases). V was clipped by 3 bases and J by 5 bases, with 7 bases between them. The CDR3 covers 12 residues. CDR3 amino acids: CASSFRQYGYTF. As DNA, the CDR3 is TGTGCCAGCAGTTTTAGACAGTATGGCTACACCTTC.

This chain links TRBV11-3 with TRBJ1-1; D not resolved. In germline, CDR1 is SGHNT, CDR2 YENEEA. The CDR3 is 13 amino acids. V was trimmed by 3 bases and J by 1 base, leaving 6 bases between them. CDR3 sequence: CASSFVGNTEAFF. Written as DNA, the CDR3 is TGTGCCAGCAGCTTTGTCGGGAACACTGAAGCTTTCTTT.

This chain connects TRBV5-1 to TRBJ2-1; 7 positions match TRBD2. This CDR3 spans 13 amino acids. V lost 9 bases to trimming and J lost 6 bases; unmatched junction nucleotides: 9. Per the germline V gene, CDR1 is SGHRS and CDR2 is YFSETQ. CDR3 sequence reads: CATWEPGGNEQFF. Here the CDR3 DNA reads TGCGCCACCTGGGAACCGGGGGGCAATGAGCAGTTCTTC.

The V gene is TRBV9, the J gene TRBJ2-7; 10 positions match TRBD2. The V and J ends lost 4 bases and 2 bases, in that order; junction bases with no gene match: 3. The CDR3 sequence is 14 residues long. In germline, CDR1 is SGDLS, CDR2 YYNGEE. CDR3 sequence reads: CASSPGLAAYEQYF. In DNA form, the CDR3 reads TGTGCCAGCAGCCCCGGACTAGCGGCCTACGAGCAGTACTTC.

This rearrangement joins TRBV7-8 to TRBJ2-1, with 12 positions matching TRBD2. V lost 5 bases to trimming and J lost 4 bases; unmatched junction nucleotides: 12. CDR1 and CDR2 (germline): SGHVS, FQNEAQ. CDR3 size: 18 residues. The CDR3 loop is CASSLRTSGKSLYNEQFF. CDR3 sequence (DNA): TGTGCCAGCAGCCTGAGGACTAGCGGGAAGAGTCTTTACAATGAGCAGTTCTTC.

This chain uses TRBV27 with TRBJ2-1; D ambiguous. CDR3 length equals 10 residues. V was trimmed by 5 bases and J by 12 bases, leaving 8 bases between them. From germline, CDR1 is MNHEY and CDR2 SMNVEV (reference sequence). CDR3 DNA: TGTGCCAGCAGTCCCCCTGGGCAGTTCTTC. This encodes CASSPPGQFF.

V usage is TRBV7-9 and J usage is TRBJ1-3; D remains ambiguous. CDR1 and CDR2 (germline): SEHNR, FQNEAQ (reference sequence). The CDR3 contains 14 residues. Trimming removed 5 bases at V and 0 bases at J, with 8 bases between. The DNA for the CDR3 is TGTGCCAGCAGCCTTACGACCTCTGGAAACACCATATATTTT. Encoded protein: CASSLTTSGNTIYF. The variable domain in full, with the rest retrieved from reference TRBV7-9 and TRBJ1-3, is DTGVSQNPRHKITKRGQNVTFRCDPISEHNRLYWYRQTLGQGPEFLTYFQNEAQLEKSRLLSDRFSAERPKGSFSTLEIQRTEQGDSAMYLCASSLTTSGNTIYFGEGSWLTVV.

V is TRBV5-4 and J is TRBJ2-5; no clear D. Per germline, CDR1 SGHNT and CDR2 YYREEE (reference sequence). The V end lost 1 base, the J end lost 4 bases, and 8 bases lay between the germline ends. This CDR3 contains 13 residues. CDR3 DNA: TGTGCCAGCAGCTTGCCCGCCATAGAGACCCAGTACTTC. Residues: CASSLPAIETQYF. Using reference TRBV5-4 and TRBJ2-5 for the parts outside the CDR3, the full variable domain is ETGVTQSPTHLIKTRGQQVTLRCSSQSGHNTVSWYQQALGQGPQFIFQYYREEENGRGNFPPRFSGLQFPNYSSELNVNALELDDSALYLCASSLPAIETQYFGPGTRLLVL.

This clone was seen a few times. V is TRBV21-1 and J is TRBJ2-1; the table's TRBD2 call for D was not verified on the DNA. TRBV21-1 is a recognized pseudogene. This CDR3 is 13 amino acids long. Here the CDR3 reads CARGREPYNEQFF. In DNA form, the CDR3 reads TGTGCCAGGGGGCGGGAGCCTTACAATGAGCAGTTCTTC.

To note about this clone: The sample carries other DNA sequences with the same CDR3. The rearrangement links TRBV7-2 to TRBJ2-3; D gene ambiguous. CDR3 length equals 14 residues. CDR1 and CDR2 (germline): SGHTA, FQGNSA. Between the trimmed V and J ends, which lost 1 base and 1 base, there was a span of 6 bases. This chain's CDR3 is CASSLVAGTDTQYF. In DNA, the CDR3 is TGTGCCAGCAGCTTAGTTGCTGGCACAGATACGCAGTATTTT.

This chain uses TRBV3-1 (or the pseudogene TRBV3-2) with TRBJ2-1; D gene ambiguous. The CDR3 contains 16 residues. V shed 4 bases and J shed 0 bases, with 13 bases lying between them. The germline gives CDR1 LGHDT, CDR2 YNNKEL (reference sequence). DNA of the CDR3: TGTGCCAGCAGCCTACGGAGTTTAAGCTCCTACAATGAGCAGTTCTTC. Protein sequence: CASSLRSLSSYNEQFF.

The chain is built from TRBV2 and TRBJ2-5, with TRBD2 matching over 7 bases. The V segment lost 6 bases and the J segment 1 base; nucleotides outside the gene matches: 5. This CDR3 comprises 14 residues. From germline, CDR1 is SNHLY and CDR2 FYNNEI. The CDR3 nucleotides are TGTGCCAGCAGCGATTGGACTAGCCAAGAGACCCAGTACTTC. It translates to CASSDWTSQETQYF. Full variable domain (outside the CDR3, taken from reference TRBV2 and TRBJ2-5): EPEVTQTPSHQVTQMGQEVILRCVPISNHLYFYWYRQILGQKVEFLVSFYNNEISEKSEIFDDQFSVERPDGSNFTLKIRSTKLEDSAMYFCASSDWTSQETQYFGPGTRLLVL.

The chain couples TRBV5-4 to TRBJ2-7, with 11 bases lining up with TRBD2. The length of the CDR3 is 14 residues. CDR1 is SGHNT and CDR2 is YYREEE in the germline V gene (reference sequence). With 4 bases clipped from V and 6 bases from J, the junction kept 6 bases outside the gene matches. The chain's CDR3 is CASSPGLAAVEQYF. CDR3 nucleotides: TGTGCCAGCAGCCCGGGACTAGCGGCAGTCGAGCAGTACTTC.

This chain joins TRBV7-8 and TRBJ2-3; 7 bases fit TRBD2. This CDR3 has 16 amino acids. Germline CDR1 and CDR2: SGHVS and FQNEAQ. V lost 4 bases to trimming and J lost 2 bases; unmatched junction nucleotides: 9. The CDR3 DNA follows: TGTGCCAGCAGCTCGTGGGGGGGGGTAACCACAGATACGCAGTATTTT. It translates to CASSSWGGVTTDTQYF.

CDR3 loop: CAWSVWQDDQPQHF. The DNA of the CDR3 is TGTGCCTGGAGTGTCTGGCAGGACGATCAGCCCCAGCATTTT. The chain links TRBV30 to TRBJ1-5, with D unresolved. This CDR3 spans 14 amino acids. Deletions cut 0 bases from V and 5 bases from J, with 11 bases between. Germline V gene data show CDR1 as GTSNPN and CDR2 as SVGIG (reference sequence).

In DNA, the CDR3 is TGTGCCAGCAGTCCACTAGCGCCCGTGCTCGACGAGCAGTACTTC. Its protein product is CASSPLAPVLDEQYF. The chain has TRBV6-5 and TRBJ2-7, with 7 bases fitting TRBD2. Trimming took 5 bases from V and 5 from J; bases not matched to a gene: 12. The germline CDR1 and CDR2 sequences are MNHEY and SVGAGI. This CDR3 spans 15 amino acids.